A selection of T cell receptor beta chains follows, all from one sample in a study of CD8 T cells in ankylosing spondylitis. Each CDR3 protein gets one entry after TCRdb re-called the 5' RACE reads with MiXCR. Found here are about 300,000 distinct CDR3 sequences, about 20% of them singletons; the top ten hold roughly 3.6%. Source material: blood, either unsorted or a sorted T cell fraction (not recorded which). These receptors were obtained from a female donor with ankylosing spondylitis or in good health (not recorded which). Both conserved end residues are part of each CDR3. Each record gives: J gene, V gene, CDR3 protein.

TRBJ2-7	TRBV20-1	CSANPRGIFEQYF
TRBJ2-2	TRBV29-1	CSVRGAVGELFF
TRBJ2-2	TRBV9	CASSSAGAANTGELFF
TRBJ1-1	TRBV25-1	CASSEFGQHMNTEAFF
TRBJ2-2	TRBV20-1	CSARMGGGLGELFF
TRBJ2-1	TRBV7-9	CASSLVGGTSGDNEQFF
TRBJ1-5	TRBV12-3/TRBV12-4	CASRTGGNQPQHF
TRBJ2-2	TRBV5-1	CASSLLQDHTGELFF
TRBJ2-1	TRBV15	CATSSNAGTGANEQFF
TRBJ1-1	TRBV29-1	CSATGAGLDTEAFF
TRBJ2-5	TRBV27	CASSGVRGVQETQYF
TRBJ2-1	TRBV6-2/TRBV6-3	CASRPSNNRYNEQFF
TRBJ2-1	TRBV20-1	CSAASGTHDEQFF
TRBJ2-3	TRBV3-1	CASSQEGRPSTDTQYF
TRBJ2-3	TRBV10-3	CAISAEGLAGAGRSTDTQYF
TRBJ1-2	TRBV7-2	CANSLVGQGYGYTF
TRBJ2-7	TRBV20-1	CSAGKFRDEQYF
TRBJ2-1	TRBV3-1	CASSRLNSNEQFF
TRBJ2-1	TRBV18	CASSPISWNNEQFF
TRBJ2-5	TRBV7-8	CASSLTSGRFETQYF